The 10 T cell receptor beta chains below all came from one sample that was sequenced in a study of blood T cell repertoires in COVID-19. Measured with immunoSEQ multiplex PCR; TCRdb has only the in-frame clones, and not every one. The data hold about 74,000 clones, with 75% to 85% observed a single time. The sequenced sample was peripheral blood. All receptors come from a human donor in a cohort sampled during active COVID-19.

The J gene is TRBJ2-1, the V gene TRBV27; D possibly corresponds to TRBD1 (5 bases). CDR3 size: 15 residues. Germline loops: CDR1 MNHEY, CDR2 SMNVEV (reference sequence). Trimming shortened V by 9 bases and J by 0 bases, and 15 bases separated the two germline ends. The CDR3 sequence: CARTGAQSSYNEQFF. The DNA of the CDR3 is TGTGCCAGAACAGGTGCCCAGAGCTCCTACAATGAGCAGTTCTTC.

This chain connects TRBV15 to TRBJ2-5; TRBD2 matches at 9 bases. The length of the CDR3 is 15 residues. Germline lookup yields CDR1 LNHNV and CDR2 YYDKDF (reference sequence). V was clipped by 4 bases and J by 3 bases; unmatched bases: 6. The CDR3 is CATSKTSGREETQYF. CDR3 in DNA: TGTGCCACCAGCAAGACTAGCGGAAGGGAAGAGACCCAGTACTTC.

V is TRBV5-4 and J is TRBJ2-4; 8 nucleotides line up with TRBD2. CDR1 and CDR2 (germline): SGHNT, YYREEE (reference sequence). CDR3 length: 14 residues. Trimming cost V 0 bases and J 8 bases; bases outside gene matches: 4. The CDR3 nucleotides are TGTGCCAGCAGCTTGGCCCTCGGGGGGGACATTCAGTACTTC. It specifies CASSLALGGDIQYF.

The chain is built from TRBV6-5 and TRBJ2-1; a possible D gene is TRBD1 (5 bases). Germline CDR1 MNHEY, CDR2 SVGAGI. This CDR3 region has 14 residues. V was trimmed by 7 bases and J by 1 base, leaving 11 bases between them. The CDR3 loop reads CASTEQGSYNEQFF. The CDR3 DNA reads as TGTGCCAGCACCGAGCAGGGTTCCTACAATGAGCAGTTCTTC.

This chain connects TRBV29-1 to TRBJ2-2, with TRBD2 as a possible D gene (7 bases). Trimming stripped 5 bases from V and 7 bases from J, with 20 bases between. The CDR3 is 15 residues long. Looked up from germline, CDR1 is SQVTM and CDR2 is ANQGSEA. CDR3 loop: CSVSRGAGVGGELFF. Here the CDR3 DNA reads TGCAGCGTTTCCCGGGGGGCGGGAGTTGGCGGGGAGCTGTTTTTT.

This rearrangement joins TRBV2 to TRBJ2-2, with 8 bases aligning to TRBD1. The CDR3 contains 15 residues. The V gene's germline CDR1 is SNHLY and CDR2 FYNNEI. J gave up 3 bases and V 7 bases, and 7 bases lay outside the gene matches. For the CDR3, the DNA is TGTGCCAGCACCCTGGACAGGGCGGACACCGGGGAGCTGTTTTTT. This translates into CASTLDRADTGELFF.

The gene calls are TRBV5-5 and TRBJ1-3; no definite D call. The CDR3 runs 17 residues. Trimming cost V 4 bases and J 0 bases, with 17 bases left between them. CDR1 and CDR2 from the germline V gene are SGHKS and YYEKEE (reference sequence). CDR3 DNA: TGTGCCAGCAGCCCCTCCTTACAAGATCTCTCTGGAAACACCATATATTTT. It specifies CASSPSLQDLSGNTIYF.

V usage is TRBV5-5 and J usage is TRBJ2-5, with D possibly being TRBD1 (5 bases). V shed 2 bases and J shed 6 bases, with 17 bases lying between them. This CDR3 spans 15 amino acids. The germline gives CDR1 SGHKS, CDR2 YYEKEE (reference sequence). CDR3 sequence reads: CASSLTLQGGQTQYF. The CDR3, as DNA: TGTGCCAGCAGCTTAACCCTCCAGGGTGGTCAGACCCAGTACTTC. Full variable domain (remainder filled in from reference TRBV5-5 and TRBJ2-5): DAGVTQSPTHLIKTRGQQVTLRCSPISGHKSVSWYQQVLGQGPQFIFQYYEKEERGRGNFPDRFSARQFPNYSSELNVNALLLGDSALYLCASSLTLQGGQTQYFGPGTRLLVL.

The chain recombines TRBV3-1 (or the pseudogene TRBV3-2) with TRBJ1-1; possible D gene TRBD1, 6 bases. V shed 6 bases and J shed 0 bases, with 8 bases lying between them. The CDR3 contains 13 residues. From germline, CDR1 is LGHDT and CDR2 YNNKEL (reference sequence). As DNA, the CDR3 is TGTGCCAGCAGGGGACATCTGAACACTGAAGCTTTCTTT. Its translation: CASRGHLNTEAFF.

The chain carries TRBV7-8 and TRBJ2-7; D may be TRBD2 (6 bases). Germline V gene lookup returns CDR1 SGHVS and CDR2 FQNEAQ. The V and J ends lost 5 bases and 0 bases respectively, with 14 bases between them. This CDR3 spans 15 amino acids. The CDR3 sequence is CASSLRDLSSYEQYF. The CDR3 DNA reads TGTGCCAGCAGCCTCCGGGACTTGTCCTCCTACGAGCAGTACTTC. Full variable domain (remainder filled in from reference TRBV7-8 and TRBJ2-7): GAGVSQSPRYKVAKRGQDVALRCDPISGHVSLFWYQQALGQGPEFLTYFQNEAQLDKSGLPSDRFFAERPEGSVSTLKIQRTQQEDSAVYLCASSLRDLSSYEQYFGPGTRLTVT.